Shown below are 10 T cell receptor beta chains from a single sample sequenced in a study of CD8+ T cells in alopecia areata. Sequencing used cDNA as its template, made by extracting RNA and reverse transcribing it. Repertoires were generated with immunoSEQ multiplex PCR, while TCRdb's copy carries only in-frame clones and drops some. The table includes roughly 250,000 clones, 67% detected once. This material consisted of CD4+ T cells sorted from blood, taken at week 0. These receptors were taken from a human donor with alopecia areata.

This clone was found once. J is TRBJ2-2 and V is TRBV4-3; TRBD1 agrees at 7 bases. J lost 5 bases, V lost 5 bases, and 8 bases had no gene match. The CDR3 is made up of 15 amino acids. From germline, CDR1 is LGHNA and CDR2 YSLEER. Written as DNA, the CDR3 is TGCGCCAGCAGCTATATCAACAGGGGAACCGGGGAGCTGTTTTTT. Translation gives CASSYINRGTGELFF.

The chain joins TRBV29-1 to TRBJ1-6; D is unresolved. V lost 4 bases, J lost 5 bases, and 9 bases lay in between. CDR3 length: 13 residues. Looked up from germline, CDR1 is SQVTM and CDR2 is ANQGSEA. This CDR3 reads CSVAGQDNSPLHF. Written as DNA, the CDR3 is TGCAGCGTTGCGGGTCAGGATAATTCACCCCTCCACTTT.

The V gene is TRBV18, the J gene TRBJ1-6, with TRBD1 matching 12 bases. Germline lookup yields CDR1 KGHSH and CDR2 LQKENI. The V gene end was trimmed by 2 bases and the J gene end by 9 bases; junction bases not matched to a gene: 2. The CDR3 runs to 15 residues. The CDR3 loop reads CASSPGTGGGSPLHF. CDR3 DNA sequence: TGTGCCAGCTCACCAGGGACAGGGGGCGGTTCACCCCTCCACTTT.

This clone was counted only a few times. The rearrangement joins TRBV5-6 to TRBJ2-1; D not resolved. This CDR3 comprises 12 residues. Germline lookup yields CDR1 SGHDT and CDR2 YYEEEE. V was shortened by 2 bases and J by 4 bases, with 4 bases between the two germline ends. CDR3 residues: CASSFLYNEQFF. CDR3 nucleotide sequence: TGTGCCAGCAGCTTCCTGTACAATGAGCAGTTCTTC.

The chain joins TRBV5-6 to TRBJ2-5, with 8 bases matching TRBD2. The CDR3 sequence is 13 residues long. With V trimmed by 1 base and J by 11 bases, 7 bases remained unmatched. The germline V gene has CDR1 SGHDT and CDR2 YYEEEE. This CDR3 reads CASSLLAGSEQYF. CDR3 bases: TGTGCCAGCAGCTTGTTAGCGGGGAGTGAGCAGTACTTC.

The chain has TRBV29-1 and TRBJ2-1; tentatively, D is TRBD2 (7 bases). Germline V CDR1 and CDR2: SQVTM, ANQGSEA. Trimming removed 2 bases from V and 4 bases from J, with 9 bases in between. This CDR3 has 13 amino acids. The CDR3: CSVERGAYNEQFF. CDR3 DNA: TGCAGCGTTGAACGGGGGGCATACAATGAGCAGTTCTTC.

This clone appeared once. V is TRBV5-4 and J is TRBJ2-3; TRBD1 might be the D (5 bases). The CDR3 length is 13 residues. Trimming cost V 7 bases and J 2 bases, with 11 bases left between them. Per the germline V gene, CDR1 is SGHNT and CDR2 is YYREEE (reference sequence). CDR3 region: CASRAGFTDTQYF. In DNA, the CDR3 is TGTGCCAGCCGGGCAGGGTTCACAGATACGCAGTATTTT. Combining the CDR3 with reference TRBV5-4 and TRBJ2-3 gives the whole variable domain ETGVTQSPTHLIKTRGQQVTLRCSSQSGHNTVSWYQQALGQGPQFIFQYYREEENGRGNFPPRFSGLQFPNYSSELNVNALELDDSALYLCASRAGFTDTQYFGPGTRLTVL.

As regards this clone: Other DNA sequences of this sample code for an identical CDR3. This chain joins TRBV30 and TRBJ2-7, with D possibly TRBD1 on 6 matching bases. Germline values: CDR1 GTSNPN, CDR2 SVGIG (reference sequence). The CDR3 sequence is 11 residues long. V was clipped by 0 bases and J by 7 bases, with 7 bases between them. The CDR3 region has the DNA TGTGCCTGGAGTGTAGGGGGAGAGCAGTACTTC. Translation gives CAWSVGGEQYF.

This clone occurred once. The CDR3 coding sequence is TGTGCCAGCAGCGTAGGGGGCAGCAATCAGCCCCAGCATTTT. It specifies CASSVGGSNQPQHF. The chain links TRBV9 to TRBJ1-5; perhaps TRBD1 as D (5 bases). Germline CDR1 reads SGDLS; CDR2 reads YYNGEE. V lost 0 bases and J lost 1, with 5 bases in between. This CDR3 spans 14 amino acids.

A word on this clone: Other DNA sequences in the sample encode the same CDR3. The chain recombines TRBV7-9 with TRBJ2-3; no definite D call. Trimming cost V 2 bases and J 6 bases, with 6 bases left between them. The CDR3 totals 12 residues. Germline CDR1 reads SEHNR; CDR2 reads FQNEAQ (reference sequence). The CDR3 loop is CASSLSGDTQYF. DNA for the CDR3: TGTGCCAGCAGCTTATCGGGCGATACGCAGTATTTT.